The 22 T cell receptor beta chains presented below share a single source sample, sequenced in a study of CD8 T cells in ankylosing spondylitis. TCRdb re-called the 5' RACE reads with MiXCR, one entry per CDR3 protein. The data hold about 240,000 distinct CDR3 sequences, with roughly 10% observed a single time. Sample: blood, either unsorted or a sorted T cell fraction (not recorded which). The receptors derive from a male donor with ankylosing spondylitis or in good health (not recorded which).

This clonotype was observed many times. The rearrangement uses TRBV28 and TRBJ2-3; D is possibly TRBD2 (6 bases). The CDR3 runs to 15 residues. V gave up 5 bases and J gave up 2 bases, with 14 bases separating them. CDR1 is MDHEN, CDR2 SYDVKM, per germline. The CDR3: CASSARDFATDTQYF. CDR3 nucleotide sequence: TGTGCCAGCAGTGCCCGGGACTTTGCCACAGATACGCAGTATTTT.

This clonotype was counted many times. The chain recombines TRBV5-1 with TRBJ1-4; D unresolved. The CDR3 extends over 13 amino acids. Trimming took 0 bases from V and 6 from J, leaving 6 bases between them. Germline V gene data show CDR1 as SGHRS and CDR2 as YFSETQ. CDR3 sequence: CASSLGVDEKLFF. The CDR3 DNA is TGCGCCAGCAGCTTGGGGGTTGATGAAAAACTGTTTTTT.

J is TRBJ2-3 and V is TRBV10-3; TRBD1 matches 7 bases. Germline lookup yields CDR1 ENHRY and CDR2 SYGVKD. This CDR3 has 15 residues. V shed 5 bases, J shed 2 bases, and the junction held 7 bases outside the gene matches. The DNA of the CDR3 is TGTGCCATCAGTAGTGCAGGGGGTACCACAGATACGCAGTATTTT. It yields the protein CAISSAGGTTDTQYF.

The chain uses TRBV18 and TRBJ1-4, with D possibly being TRBD1 (6 bases). CDR3 length equals 16 residues. V lost 3 bases to trimming and J lost 0 bases, with 11 bases between them. Germline loops: CDR1 KGHSH, CDR2 LQKENI. The CDR3 DNA sequence: TGTGCCAGCTCACCCCTGAGGACAGCAACTAATGAAAAACTGTTTTTT. Amino acid sequence: CASSPLRTATNEKLFF.

The chain is built from TRBV12-3 or TRBV12-4 and TRBJ2-1, with D possibly being TRBD1 or TRBD2 (6 bases each). V lost 6 bases and J 9 bases, leaving 18 bases between the germline ends. The CDR3 runs 14 residues. CDR3 in DNA: TGTGCCAGCAGGCCCGGGGGCCTAGGTAGTGAGCAGTTCTTC. It translates to CASRPGGLGSEQFF.

This clonotype was recorded at least ten times. This chain links TRBV9 with TRBJ2-7; TRBD1 aligns across 7 bases. Unmatched junction bases numbered 3, after V lost 0 bases and J lost 3 bases. CDR1 and CDR2 (germline): SGDLS, YYNGEE. The CDR3 has 14 amino acids. The CDR3 DNA reads TGTGCCAGCAGCGTAGCTACAGGGGACTACGAGCAGTACTTC. Translated, it gives CASSVATGDYEQYF.

This clonotype has a count of ten or more. This rearrangement joins TRBV7-2 to TRBJ2-5, with D unresolved. V was clipped by 7 bases and J by 4 bases, with 13 bases between them. The CDR3 length is 13 residues. CDR1 and CDR2 (germline): SGHTA, FQGNSA. DNA for the CDR3: TGTGCCAGCACTGGACCTCCCTCAGAGACCCAGTACTTC. It specifies CASTGPPSETQYF.

This clonotype has a count of ten or more. The chain combines TRBV5-5 with TRBJ2-2, with 8 bases identical to TRBD2. The CDR3 runs 15 residues. V shed 0 bases and J 6 bases; nucleotides not matched to a gene: 4. CDR1 and CDR2 from the germline V gene are SGHKS and YYEKEE (reference sequence). The CDR3 region is CASSLATSGAGELFF. The CDR3 DNA reads TGTGCCAGCAGCTTGGCCACTAGCGGCGCCGGGGAGCTGTTTTTT.

This clonotype was recorded many times. This chain connects TRBV20-1 to TRBJ2-1; 10 positions agree with TRBD2. J was trimmed by 5 bases and V by 6 bases; bases with no gene match: 7. This CDR3 spans 14 amino acids. From germline, CDR1 is DFQATT and CDR2 SNEGSKA (reference sequence). The CDR3 region is CSATLAGGHNEQFF. The CDR3, as DNA: TGCAGTGCCACCTTAGCGGGGGGACACAATGAGCAGTTCTTC.

In its sample, this clonotype was seen many times. The V and J genes are TRBV15 and TRBJ2-5; TRBD1 is a possible D gene (5 bases). Trimming took off 0 bases at V and 3 bases at J, with 11 bases between the two ends. The CDR3 consists of 15 residues. The germline V gene encodes CDR1 LNHNV and CDR2 YYDKDF (reference sequence). The CDR3 coding sequence is TGTGCCACCAGCAGAGATCTAGGCAGGGAAGAGACCCAGTACTTC. Translation: CATSRDLGREETQYF. Filled out from reference TRBV15 and TRBJ2-5, the complete variable domain reads DAMVIQNPRYQVTQFGKPVTLSCSQTLNHNVMYWYQQKSSQAPKLLFHYYDKDFNNEADTPDNFQSRRPNTSFCFLDIRSPGLGDTAMYLCATSRDLGREETQYFGPGTRLLVL.

This clonotype was counted many times. V usage is TRBV9 and J usage is TRBJ2-1; tentatively, D is TRBD2 (5 bases). Trimming stripped 0 bases from V and 7 bases from J, with 8 bases between. The CDR3 extends over 13 amino acids. Germline V gene data show CDR1 as SGDLS and CDR2 as YYNGEE. CDR3 nucleotides: TGTGCCAGCAGCGTAGTCCGGGAAAATGAGCAGTTCTTC. Its protein product is CASSVVRENEQFF.

Many counts were recorded for this clonotype. V is TRBV9 and J is TRBJ2-7, with 7 bases lining up with TRBD1. Trimming at V came to 0 bases and at J to 2 bases, leaving 2 bases not matched to a gene. Germline V gene data show CDR1 as SGDLS and CDR2 as YYNGEE. The CDR3 has 14 residues. CDR3 sequence: CASSVEGATYEQYF. In DNA, the CDR3 is TGTGCCAGCAGCGTAGAGGGGGCCACCTACGAGCAGTACTTC.

This clonotype has ten or more counts. The genes are TRBV9 and TRBJ2-7, with D unclear. Germline V gives CDR1 SGDLS, CDR2 YYNGEE. The V gene lost 1 base and the J gene lost 4 bases, with 12 bases spanning the gap. The CDR3 sequence is 14 residues long. The CDR3 DNA reads TGTGCCAGCAGCGTAAGCCAGTCGATGTACGAGCAGTACTTC. This sequence encodes CASSVSQSMYEQYF.

This clonotype was counted many times. The J gene is TRBJ2-7, the V gene TRBV5-1, with D uncertain. Germline lookup yields CDR1 SGHRS and CDR2 YFSETQ. Trimming left V 4 bases short and J 5 bases short, with 10 bases between. The CDR3 consists of 12 residues. CDR3 loop: CASSDLSDEQYF. DNA of the CDR3: TGCGCCAGCAGCGATCTCTCGGACGAGCAGTACTTC.

In its sample, this clonotype was seen many times. The J gene is TRBJ2-2, the V gene TRBV5-1, with unresolved D. The CDR3 covers 13 residues. The ends were cut back, 5 bases at V and 2 bases at J, with 7 bases in the middle. CDR1 is SGHRS, CDR2 YFSETQ, per germline. CDR3 loop: CASRRFNTGELFF. Here the CDR3 DNA reads TGCGCCAGCAGGAGGTTTAACACCGGGGAGCTGTTTTTT.

This clonotype was seen a few times. V usage is TRBV20-1 and J usage is TRBJ2-5, with no clear D. V was trimmed by 6 bases and J by 0 bases, leaving 14 bases between them. The CDR3 loop spans 14 amino acids. Germline values: CDR1 DFQATT, CDR2 SNEGSKA (reference sequence). CDR3 bases: TGCAGTGCATCTACCCGACTGTACCAAGAGACCCAGTACTTC. Its translation: CSASTRLYQETQYF.

The rearrangement uses TRBV5-5 and TRBJ2-2, with 9 bases lining up with TRBD2. This CDR3 comprises 14 residues. In germline, CDR1 is SGHKS, CDR2 YYEKEE (reference sequence). V lost 0 bases to trimming and J lost 16 bases; unmatched junction nucleotides: 10. CDR3 bases: TGTGCCAGCAGCTTGGGTAGGGGGACTAGCCTTCAGTTTTTT. It codes for CASSLGRGTSLQFF.

This clonotype was counted at least ten times. CDR3 protein: CASSRDRGITEAFF. In DNA form, the CDR3 reads TGCGCCAGCAGCAGAGACAGGGGAATCACTGAAGCTTTCTTT. This chain uses TRBV5-1 with TRBJ1-1, with 8 bases that match TRBD1. This CDR3 contains 14 residues. CDR1 and CDR2 from the germline V gene are SGHRS and YFSETQ. Germline trimming cut 4 bases from V and 4 bases from J; bases unmatched to any gene: 6.

This clonotype has a count of ten or more. The V gene is TRBV18, the J gene TRBJ2-1; D is perhaps TRBD1 (6 bases). V was clipped by 2 bases and J by 0 bases, with 8 bases between them. Per the germline V gene, CDR1 is KGHSH and CDR2 is LQKENI. The CDR3 has 15 amino acids. CDR3 sequence (DNA): TGTGCCAGCTCACCAGGGGGCGCCTCCTACAATGAGCAGTTCTTC. It codes for CASSPGGASYNEQFF.

This clonotype was found many times. V gene TRBV29-1 combines with J gene TRBJ1-3; weak D call: TRBD1 (6 bases). The CDR3 covers 14 residues. Trimming cost V 6 bases and J 0 bases, with 12 bases left between them. Per germline, CDR1 SQVTM and CDR2 ANQGSEA. CDR3 DNA: TGCAGCGTCGCCATGACAGGCTCTGGAAACACCATATATTTT. Protein sequence: CSVAMTGSGNTIYF.

The chain carries TRBV15 and TRBJ1-5; TRBD1 is a possible D gene (5 bases). The CDR3 length is 12 residues. The germline CDR1 and CDR2 sequences are LNHNV and YYDKDF (reference sequence). V dropped 5 bases and J dropped 11 bases, with 13 bases sitting between them. The chain's CDR3 is CATSVGHQSQHF. CDR3 coding DNA: TGTGCCACCAGCGTAGGACACCAGTCCCAGCATTTT. The entire variable domain, with the rest obtained from reference TRBV15 and TRBJ1-5, is as follows: DAMVIQNPRYQVTQFGKPVTLSCSQTLNHNVMYWYQQKSSQAPKLLFHYYDKDFNNEADTPDNFQSRRPNTSFCFLDIRSPGLGDTAMYLCATSVGHQSQHFGDGTRLSIL.

This clonotype was detected many times. The chain carries TRBV19 and TRBJ1-5, with D possibly TRBD1 on 5 matching bases. Germline lookup yields CDR1 LNHDA and CDR2 SQIVND (reference sequence). Trimming took off 2 bases at V and 1 base at J, with 12 bases between the two ends. CDR3 size: 16 residues. The CDR3 is CASSIRSQGSNQPQHF. The CDR3 coding sequence is TGTGCCAGTAGTATAAGATCTCAGGGAAGCAATCAGCCCCAGCATTTT.